The rows below give T cell receptor beta chains drawn from one sample of a study of blood T cell repertoires in COVID-19. The table came from immunoSEQ multiplex PCR; TCRdb's copy has only in-frame clones and leaves some out. The data hold about 140,000 clones, with around 79% observed a single time. The sample consisted of peripheral blood. These receptors were collected from a man in his fifties with active or convalescent COVID-19. The CDR3 runs from the conserved cysteine through the conserved F or W. A D gene is named only where the DNA matches it firmly. Only some rows state a clone size, as once, few, many or a class for expanded clones.

len,d_gene,abundance,v_gene,j_gene,CDR3nt,CDR3aa
12,TRBD1,.,TRBV6-5,TRBJ1-1,TGTGCCAGCAGTCAACAGGGGACTGAAGCTTTCTTT,CASSQQGTEAFF
13,TRBD2,.,TRBV10-3,TRBJ2-1,TGTGCCATCAGAGGGGACTACCCGAATGAGCAGTTCTTC,CAIRGDYPNEQFF
15,.,.,TRBV9,TRBJ1-1,TGTGCCAGCAGCGTAAGCGGGTTCTCAAACACTGAAGCTTTCTTT,CASSVSGFSNTEAFF
14,TRBD1,.,TRBV3-1/TRBV3-2,TRBJ2-7,TGTGCCAGCAGAAGGGACAGGAGCTCCTACGAGCAGTACTTC,CASRRDRSSYEQYF
13,TRBD1,.,TRBV19,TRBJ1-2,TGTGCCAGTACCTCAAGACAGGGGACTGGCTACACCTTC,CASTSRQGTGYTF
16,TRBD1,.,TRBV3-1/TRBV3-2,TRBJ1-4,TGTGCCAGCAGCCTCGGACAGGACGCAACTAATGAAAAACTGTTTTTT,CASSLGQDATNEKLFF
17,TRBD1,.,TRBV5-5,TRBJ2-5,TGTGCCAGCAGCGATAAGGGAACAGGGGCCTCGGGAGAGACCCAGTACTTC,CASSDKGTGASGETQYF
15,TRBD2,few,TRBV9,TRBJ2-1,TGTGCCAGCAGCGTAGGGCGGGGGGACTACAATGAGCAGTTCTTC,CASSVGRGDYNEQFF
15,TRBD1,.,TRBV18,TRBJ1-3,TGTGCCAGCTCTCCCGGGACAGGGCCTGGAAACACCATATATTTT,CASSPGTGPGNTIYF
15,.,.,TRBV7-3,TRBJ1-3,TGTGCCAGCAGCCCCGACTCGGGAGGGGGAAACACCATATATTTT,CASSPDSGGGNTIYF
12,.,.,TRBV5-1,TRBJ2-1,TGCGCCAGCAGCCCTCTTTACAATGAGCAGTTCTTC,CASSPLYNEQFF
14,.,.,TRBV28,TRBJ2-7,TGTGCCAGCAGTTCCCGACTGGCGGGCTACGAGCAGTACTTC,CASSSRLAGYEQYF
15,.,.,TRBV27,TRBJ1-1,TGTGCCAGCAGTTTAACTGCCGTGGTGAACACTGAAGCTTTCTTT,CASSLTAVVNTEAFF
13,TRBD1,.,TRBV19,TRBJ1-1,TGTGCCAGTAGGAGACAGGGGAACACTGAAGCTTTCTTT,CASRRQGNTEAFF
14,.,.,TRBV27,TRBJ2-1,TGTGCCAGCAGTTCCCAGACAGGCGGCAATGAGCAGTTCTTC,CASSSQTGGNEQFF
12,.,.,TRBV9,TRBJ2-5,TGTGCCAGTACGGGTATTGGGGAGACCCAGTACTTC,CASTGIGETQYF
14,TRBD2,.,TRBV28,TRBJ2-3,TGTGCCAGCATCACTAGCGGGAGGACAGATACGCAGTATTTT,CASITSGRTDTQYF
16,TRBD2,.,TRBV19,TRBJ2-1,TGTGCCAGTACCCCTAATTTACTAGCGGGGAACAATGAGCAGTTCTTC,CASTPNLLAGNNEQFF
14,TRBD1,.,TRBV7-7,TRBJ2-3,TGTGCTAGCAGCTTGGGACAGGGGACAGATACGCAGTATTTT,CASSLGQGTDTQYF
13,.,.,TRBV28,TRBJ1-2,TGTGCCAGCAGTTTCGCAGGGTCTCGCGGCTACACCTTC,CASSFAGSRGYTF